These 5 T cell receptor beta chains came from one sample sequenced in a study of metastatic and nonmetastatic thyroid tumors. Patients were all untreated before their thyroid surgery. TCRdb re-clonotyped the PCR reads through MiXCR. The sample yields under 20,000 clones, about 3.5% seen once. Specimen: tumor tissue. The source of these receptors is a female donor with papillary thyroid cancer or a benign thyroid nodule (not recorded which). Some clones in this sample may be carry-over from other donors' samples.

Many counts were recorded for this clone. The rearrangement uses TRBV4-1 and TRBJ1-2; D unresolved. The V end lost 0 bases, the J end lost 4 bases, and 15 bases lay between the germline ends. Germline CDR1 reads MGHRA; CDR2 reads YSYEKL. This CDR3 has 16 amino acids. This CDR3 reads CASSQERSPGFYGYTF. In DNA form, the CDR3 reads TGCGCCAGCAGCCAAGAGAGAAGTCCGGGGTTCTATGGCTACACCTTC.

In its sample, this clone was seen a few times. The gene calls are TRBV6-1 and TRBJ1-5; TRBD1 might be the D (6 bases). V lost 8 bases, J lost 5 bases, and 13 bases lay in between. From germline, CDR1 is MNHNS and CDR2 SASEGT. The CDR3 consists of 13 residues. The CDR3: CASHHGGYQPQHF. DNA of the CDR3: TGTGCCAGCCACCACGGGGGCTATCAGCCCCAGCATTTT.

This clone was observed a handful of times. The chain uses TRBV6-6 and TRBJ1-2; TRBD1 matches 10 bases. The CDR3 loop spans 17 amino acids. V shed 0 bases, J shed 6 bases, and the junction held 10 bases outside the gene matches. CDR1 and CDR2 (germline): MNHNY, SVGAGI (reference sequence). The CDR3: CASSYSRQGASSHGYTF. The CDR3 bases are TGTGCCAGCAGTTACTCGAGACAGGGGGCGTCTTCCCATGGCTACACCTTC.

The table lists this clone with a few counts. V gene TRBV6-2 or TRBV6-3 combines with J gene TRBJ1-2, with 9 bases lining up with TRBD1. The trim removed 0 bases at V and 8 bases at J, leaving 4 bases unmatched. Germline V gives CDR1 MNHEY, CDR2 SVGEGT. This CDR3 comprises 14 residues. The CDR3: CASSYSTGGLGYTF. CDR3 bases: TGTGCCAGCAGTTACTCGACAGGGGGGCTCGGCTACACCTTC.

The V and J genes are TRBV20-1 and TRBJ2-7; tentative D call: TRBD1 (6 bases). Germline CDR1 DFQATT, CDR2 SNEGSKA (reference sequence). Trimming shortened V by 0 bases and J by 5 bases, and 14 bases separated the two germline ends. The CDR3 is 14 amino acids. As DNA, the CDR3 is TGCAGTGCTAGAGATATCACAGGGTACCACGAGCAGTACTTC. As protein: CSARDITGYHEQYF.